The T cell receptor beta chain described here comes from a study of blood T cells in healthy people across ages. Germline V gene sequence: CDR1 SQVTM, CDR2 ANQGSEA. This CDR3 has 14 amino acids. Study-wide points: The fall in TCR beta diversity per million T cells was roughly linear with age.

Extraction of total RNA produced a minimum of 5 micrograms from each sample. A second PCR, run for about 6 to 12 cycles, used a sample-barcoded 5' primer plus a J-beta primer mix. A single record per CDR3 protein comes from TCRdb applying MiXCR to the 5' RACE reads. Among under 1,000,000 distinct CDR3 sequences listed, roughly 35% were seen once. Comments on this clonotype: Its antigen is not identified.

The gene calls are TRBV29-1 and TRBJ2-4; D might be TRBD2 (6 bases). The J call may not be correct, given that the DNA end is closer to TRBJ2-7. The sequenced sample was blood. The sequence was obtained from a man between 18 and 29 years old in good health. The DNA for the CDR3 is TGCAGCGTTGTTATCCTAGGAGGAGGGTACGAGCAGTACTTC. This encodes CSVVILGGGYEQYF.